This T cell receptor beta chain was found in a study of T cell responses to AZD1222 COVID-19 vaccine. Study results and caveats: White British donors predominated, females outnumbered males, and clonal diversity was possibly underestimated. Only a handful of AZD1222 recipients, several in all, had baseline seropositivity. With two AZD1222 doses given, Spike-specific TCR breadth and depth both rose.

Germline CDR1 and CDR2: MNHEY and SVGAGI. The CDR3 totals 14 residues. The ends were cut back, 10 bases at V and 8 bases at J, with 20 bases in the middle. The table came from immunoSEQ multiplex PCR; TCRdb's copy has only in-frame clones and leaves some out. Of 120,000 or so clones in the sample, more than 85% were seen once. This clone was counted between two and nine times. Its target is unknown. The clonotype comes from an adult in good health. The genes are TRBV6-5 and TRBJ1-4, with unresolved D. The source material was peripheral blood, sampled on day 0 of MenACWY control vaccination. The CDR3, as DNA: TGTGCCACCGGACGTGGGGAGGGAAGCGAAAAACTGTTTTTT. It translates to CATGRGEGSEKLFF.